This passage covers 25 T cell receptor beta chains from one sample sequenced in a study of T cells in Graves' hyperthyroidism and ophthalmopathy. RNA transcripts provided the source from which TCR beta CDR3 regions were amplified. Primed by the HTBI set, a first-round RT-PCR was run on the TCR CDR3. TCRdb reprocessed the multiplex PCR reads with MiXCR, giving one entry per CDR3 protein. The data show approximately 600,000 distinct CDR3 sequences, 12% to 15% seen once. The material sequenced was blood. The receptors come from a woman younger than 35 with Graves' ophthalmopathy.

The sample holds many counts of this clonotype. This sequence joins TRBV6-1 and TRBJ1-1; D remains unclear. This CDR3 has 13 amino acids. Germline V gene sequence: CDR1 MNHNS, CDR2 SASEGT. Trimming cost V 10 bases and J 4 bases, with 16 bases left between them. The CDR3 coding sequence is TGTGCCACCCACAAGGGTTATATCACTGAAGCTTTCTTT. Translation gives CATHKGYITEAFF.

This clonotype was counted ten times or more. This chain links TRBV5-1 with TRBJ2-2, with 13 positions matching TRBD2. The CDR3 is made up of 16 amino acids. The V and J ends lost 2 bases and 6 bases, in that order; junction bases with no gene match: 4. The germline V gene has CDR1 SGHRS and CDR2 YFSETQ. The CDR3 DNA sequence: TGCGCCAGCAGCTTTACTAGCGGGAGGGCCGCCGGGGAGCTGTTTTTT. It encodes CASSFTSGRAAGELFF.

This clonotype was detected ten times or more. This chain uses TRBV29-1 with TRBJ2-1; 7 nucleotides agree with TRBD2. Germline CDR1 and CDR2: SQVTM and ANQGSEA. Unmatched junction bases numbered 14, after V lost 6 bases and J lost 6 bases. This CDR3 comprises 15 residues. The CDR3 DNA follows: TGCAGCGTAGGGAACCGACTAGCTCGGATCAATGAGCAGTTCTTC. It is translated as CSVGNRLARINEQFF.

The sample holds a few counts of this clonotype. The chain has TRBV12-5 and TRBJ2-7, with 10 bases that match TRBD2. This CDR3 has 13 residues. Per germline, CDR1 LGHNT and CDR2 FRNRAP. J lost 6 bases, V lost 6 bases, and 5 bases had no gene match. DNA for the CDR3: TGTGCTAGTGGACTAGCGGGAACCGGCGAGCAGTACTTC. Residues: CASGLAGTGEQYF.

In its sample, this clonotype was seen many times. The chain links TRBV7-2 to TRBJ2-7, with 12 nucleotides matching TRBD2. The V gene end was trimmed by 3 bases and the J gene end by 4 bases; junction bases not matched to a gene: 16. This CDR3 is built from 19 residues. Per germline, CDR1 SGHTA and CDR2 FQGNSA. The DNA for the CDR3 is TGTGCCAGCAGCTTCTTAGGACTAGCGGGATACCGAGTTGGGTACGAGCAGTACTTC. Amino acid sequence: CASSFLGLAGYRVGYEQYF.

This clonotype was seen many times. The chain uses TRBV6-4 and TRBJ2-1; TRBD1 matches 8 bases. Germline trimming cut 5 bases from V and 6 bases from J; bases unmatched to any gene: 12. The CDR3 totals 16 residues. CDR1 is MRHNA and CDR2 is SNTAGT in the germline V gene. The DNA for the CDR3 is TGTGCCAGCAGTATTGCCGCGGACAGGGCGTCCAATGAGCAGTTCTTC. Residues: CASSIAADRASNEQFF.

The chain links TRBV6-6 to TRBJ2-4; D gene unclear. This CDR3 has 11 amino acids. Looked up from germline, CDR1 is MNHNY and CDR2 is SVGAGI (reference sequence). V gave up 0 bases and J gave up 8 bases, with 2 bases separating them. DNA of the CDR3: TGTGCCAGCAGTTACTCGGACATTCAGTACTTC. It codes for CASSYSDIQYF.

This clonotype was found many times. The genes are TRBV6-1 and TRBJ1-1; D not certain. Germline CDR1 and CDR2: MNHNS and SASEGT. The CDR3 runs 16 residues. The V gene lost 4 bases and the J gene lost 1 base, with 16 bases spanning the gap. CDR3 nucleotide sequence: TGTGCCAGCAGTGGAGGTCTAGGTTTTCCGAACACTGAAGCTTTCTTT. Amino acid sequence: CASSGGLGFPNTEAFF.

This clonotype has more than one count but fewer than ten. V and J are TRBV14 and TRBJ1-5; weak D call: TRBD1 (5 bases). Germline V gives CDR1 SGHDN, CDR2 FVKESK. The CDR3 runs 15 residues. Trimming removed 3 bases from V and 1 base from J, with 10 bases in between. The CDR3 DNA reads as TGTGCCAGCAGCCACGCGGGGGGGAGCAATCAGCCCCAGCATTTT. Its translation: CASSHAGGSNQPQHF.

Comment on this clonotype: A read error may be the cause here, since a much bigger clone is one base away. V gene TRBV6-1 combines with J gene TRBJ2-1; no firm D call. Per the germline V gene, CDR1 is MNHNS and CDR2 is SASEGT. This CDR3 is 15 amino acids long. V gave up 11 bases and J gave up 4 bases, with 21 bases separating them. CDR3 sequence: CAGTTGDSSYNEQFF. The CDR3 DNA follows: TGTGCCGGCACCACCGGAGACTCCTCTTACAATGAGCAGTTCTTC.

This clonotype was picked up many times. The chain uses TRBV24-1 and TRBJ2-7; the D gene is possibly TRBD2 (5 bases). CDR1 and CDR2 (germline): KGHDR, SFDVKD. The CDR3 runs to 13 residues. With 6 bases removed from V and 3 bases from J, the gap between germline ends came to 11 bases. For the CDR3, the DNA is TGTGCCACCAGTCTTGGCCGGGGCTACGAGCAGTACTTC. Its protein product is CATSLGRGYEQYF.

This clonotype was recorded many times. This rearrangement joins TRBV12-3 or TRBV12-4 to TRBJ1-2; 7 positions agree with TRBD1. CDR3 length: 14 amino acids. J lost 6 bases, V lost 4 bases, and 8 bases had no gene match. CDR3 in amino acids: CASSSRTGPNGYTF. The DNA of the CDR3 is TGTGCCAGCAGTTCACGGACAGGTCCTAATGGCTACACCTTC.

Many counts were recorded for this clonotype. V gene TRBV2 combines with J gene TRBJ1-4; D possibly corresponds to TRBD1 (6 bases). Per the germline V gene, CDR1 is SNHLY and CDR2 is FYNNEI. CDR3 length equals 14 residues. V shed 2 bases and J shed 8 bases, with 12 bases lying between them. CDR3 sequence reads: CASSENFQGEKLFF. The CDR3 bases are TGTGCCAGCAGTGAAAACTTCCAGGGGGAAAAACTGTTTTTT. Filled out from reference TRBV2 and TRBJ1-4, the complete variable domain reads EPEVTQTPSHQVTQMGQEVILRCVPISNHLYFYWYRQILGQKVEFLVSFYNNEISEKSEIFDDQFSVERPDGSNFTLKIRSTKLEDSAMYFCASSENFQGEKLFFGSGTQLSVL.

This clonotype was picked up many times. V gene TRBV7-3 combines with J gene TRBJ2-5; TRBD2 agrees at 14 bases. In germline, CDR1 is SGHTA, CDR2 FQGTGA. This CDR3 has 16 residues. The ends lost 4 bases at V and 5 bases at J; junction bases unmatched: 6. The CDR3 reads CASSSTSGRAGETQYF. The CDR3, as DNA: TGTGCCAGCAGCTCGACTAGCGGGAGGGCAGGGGAGACCCAGTACTTC.

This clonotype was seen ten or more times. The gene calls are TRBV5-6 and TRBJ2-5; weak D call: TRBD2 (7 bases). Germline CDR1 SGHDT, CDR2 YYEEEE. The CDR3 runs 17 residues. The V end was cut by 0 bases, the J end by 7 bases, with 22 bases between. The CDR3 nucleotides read TGTGCCAGCAGCTTGGGGGTTTCGGGGGGCTCGATTGGGACCCAGTACTTC. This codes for CASSLGVSGGSIGTQYF.

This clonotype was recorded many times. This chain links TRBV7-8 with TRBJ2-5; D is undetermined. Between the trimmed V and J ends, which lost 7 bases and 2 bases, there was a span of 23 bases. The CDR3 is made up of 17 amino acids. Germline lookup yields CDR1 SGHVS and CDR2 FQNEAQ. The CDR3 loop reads CASNERTGPTLQETQYF. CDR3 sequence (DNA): TGTGCCAGCAACGAGCGAACGGGTCCCACATTACAAGAGACCCAGTACTTC. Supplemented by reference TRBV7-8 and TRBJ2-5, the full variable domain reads GAGVSQSPRYKVAKRGQDVALRCDPISGHVSLFWYQQALGQGPEFLTYFQNEAQLDKSGLPSDRFFAERPEGSVSTLKIQRTQQEDSAVYLCASNERTGPTLQETQYFGPGTRLLVL.

The chain's CDR3 is CASSVRVTRLAPYNEQFF. As DNA, the CDR3 is TGTGCCAGCAGCGTACGAGTAACCAGACTAGCCCCCTACAATGAGCAGTTCTTC. J is TRBJ2-1 and V is TRBV9, with 7 nucleotides matching TRBD2. Germline V gene sequence: CDR1 SGDLS, CDR2 YYNGEE. The CDR3 has 18 amino acids. With V trimmed by 1 base and J by 2 bases, 12 bases remained unmatched.

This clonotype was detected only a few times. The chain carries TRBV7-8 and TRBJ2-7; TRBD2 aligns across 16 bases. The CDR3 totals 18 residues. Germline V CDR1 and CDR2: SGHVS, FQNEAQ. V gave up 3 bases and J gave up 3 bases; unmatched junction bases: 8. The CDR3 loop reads CASSFDRGTSGRDYEQYF. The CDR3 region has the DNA TGTGCCAGCAGCTTCGACAGGGGGACTAGCGGGAGGGACTACGAGCAGTACTTC.

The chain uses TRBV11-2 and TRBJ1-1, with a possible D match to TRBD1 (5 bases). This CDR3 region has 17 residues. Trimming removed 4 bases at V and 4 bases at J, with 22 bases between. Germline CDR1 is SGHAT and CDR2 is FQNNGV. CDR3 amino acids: CASSYQIGSGRSTEAFF. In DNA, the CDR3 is TGTGCCAGCAGCTACCAGATTGGGTCAGGGAGGTCCACTGAAGCTTTCTTT.

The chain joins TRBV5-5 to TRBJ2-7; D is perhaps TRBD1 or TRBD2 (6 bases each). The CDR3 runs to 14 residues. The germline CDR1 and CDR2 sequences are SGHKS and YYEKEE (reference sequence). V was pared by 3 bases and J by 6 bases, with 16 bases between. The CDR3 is CASSSQGGKSEQYF. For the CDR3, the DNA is TGTGCCAGCAGCTCACAGGGAGGCAAGAGCGAGCAGTACTTC.

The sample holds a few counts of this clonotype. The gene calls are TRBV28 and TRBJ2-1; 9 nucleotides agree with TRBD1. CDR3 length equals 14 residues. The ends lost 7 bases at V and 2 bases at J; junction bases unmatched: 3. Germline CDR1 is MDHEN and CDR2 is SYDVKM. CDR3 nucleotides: TGTGCCAGCAATGGACAGGGGACCTACAATGAGCAGTTCTTC. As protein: CASNGQGTYNEQFF.

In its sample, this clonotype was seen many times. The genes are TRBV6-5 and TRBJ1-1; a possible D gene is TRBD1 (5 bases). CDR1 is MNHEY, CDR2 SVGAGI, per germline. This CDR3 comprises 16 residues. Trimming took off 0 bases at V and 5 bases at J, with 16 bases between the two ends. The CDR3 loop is CASSYSPGWLGTEAFF. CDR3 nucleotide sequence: TGTGCCAGCAGTTACTCTCCAGGGTGGTTGGGAACTGAAGCTTTCTTT.

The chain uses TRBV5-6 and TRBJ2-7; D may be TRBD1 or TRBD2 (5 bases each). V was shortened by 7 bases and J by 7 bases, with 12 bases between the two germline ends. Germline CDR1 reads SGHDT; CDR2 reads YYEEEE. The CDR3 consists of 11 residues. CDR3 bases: TGTGCCAGCGGGACCCTGAGGGAGCAGTACTTC. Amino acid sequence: CASGTLREQYF.

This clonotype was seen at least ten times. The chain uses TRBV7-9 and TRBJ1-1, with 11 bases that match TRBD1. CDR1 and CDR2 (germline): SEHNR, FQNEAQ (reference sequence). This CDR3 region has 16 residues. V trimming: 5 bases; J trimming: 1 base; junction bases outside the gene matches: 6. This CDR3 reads CASSERTGGTNTEAFF. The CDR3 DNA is TGTGCCAGCAGCGAGAGGACAGGGGGCACGAACACTGAAGCTTTCTTT.

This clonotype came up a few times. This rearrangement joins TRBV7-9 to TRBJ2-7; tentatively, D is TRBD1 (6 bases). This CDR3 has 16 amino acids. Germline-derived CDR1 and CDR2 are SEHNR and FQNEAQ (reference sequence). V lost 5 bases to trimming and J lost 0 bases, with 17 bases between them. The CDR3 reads CASSPTEDRYSYEQYF. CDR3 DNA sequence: TGTGCCAGCAGCCCAACCGAGGACAGATACTCCTACGAGCAGTACTTC. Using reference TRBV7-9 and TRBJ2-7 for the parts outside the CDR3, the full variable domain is DTGVSQNPRHKITKRGQNVTFRCDPISEHNRLYWYRQTLGQGPEFLTYFQNEAQLEKSRLLSDRFSAERPKGSFSTLEIQRTEQGDSAMYLCASSPTEDRYSYEQYFGPGTRLTVT.